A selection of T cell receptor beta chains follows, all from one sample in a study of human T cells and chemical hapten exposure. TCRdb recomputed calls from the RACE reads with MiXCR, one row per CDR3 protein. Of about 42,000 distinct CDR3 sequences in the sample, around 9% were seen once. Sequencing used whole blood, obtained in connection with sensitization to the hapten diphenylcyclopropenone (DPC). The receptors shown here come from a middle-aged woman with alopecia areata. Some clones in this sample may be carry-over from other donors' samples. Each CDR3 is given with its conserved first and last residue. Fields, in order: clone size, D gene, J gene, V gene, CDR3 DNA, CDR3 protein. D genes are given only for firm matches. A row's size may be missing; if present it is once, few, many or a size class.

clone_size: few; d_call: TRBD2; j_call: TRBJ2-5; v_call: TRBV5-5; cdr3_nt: TGTGCCAGCAGCTTGGCGATCGGGACTAGCGGTCAAACGACCCAGTACTTC; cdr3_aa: CASSLAIGTSGQTTQYF
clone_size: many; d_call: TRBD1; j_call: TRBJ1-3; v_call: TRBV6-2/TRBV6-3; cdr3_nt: TGTGCCAGCAGGAAGGACAGGACCTCCTCTGGAAACACCATATATTTT; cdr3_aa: CASRKDRTSSGNTIYF
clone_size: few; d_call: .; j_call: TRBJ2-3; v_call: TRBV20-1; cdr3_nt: TGCAGTGTCCCGGGTCCTAAAGGGGATACGCAGTATTTT; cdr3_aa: CSVPGPKGDTQYF
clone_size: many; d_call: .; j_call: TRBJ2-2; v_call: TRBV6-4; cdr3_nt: TGTGCCAGCAGTGACGGGGTGGCGGACACCGGGGAGCTGTTTTTT; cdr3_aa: CASSDGVADTGELFF
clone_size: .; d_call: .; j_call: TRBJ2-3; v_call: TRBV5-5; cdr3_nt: TGTGCCAGCAGCTTGGTCGGCACAGATACGCAGTATTTT; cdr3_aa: CASSLVGTDTQYF
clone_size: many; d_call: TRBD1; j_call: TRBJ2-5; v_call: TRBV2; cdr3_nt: TGTGCCAGCAGGGGGGACAGCCAAGAGACCCAGTACTTC; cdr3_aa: CASRGDSQETQYF
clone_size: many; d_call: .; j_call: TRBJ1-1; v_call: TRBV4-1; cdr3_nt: TGCGCCAGCAGCCAAGCTCTCCGATTGACCGACCAGAACACTGAAGCTTTCTTT; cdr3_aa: CASSQALRLTDQNTEAFF
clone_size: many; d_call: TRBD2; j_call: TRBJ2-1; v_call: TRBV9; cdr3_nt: TGTGCCAGCAGCGTAGCGATAGCGGGGGCGCCCCAGGGTGTTGGTGAGCAGTTCTTC; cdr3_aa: CASSVAIAGAPQGVGEQFF
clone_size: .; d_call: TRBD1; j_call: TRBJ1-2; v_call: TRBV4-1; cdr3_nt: TGCGCCAGCAGCCCCCCGGACAGGGTCTATGGCTACACCTTC; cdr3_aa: CASSPPDRVYGYTF
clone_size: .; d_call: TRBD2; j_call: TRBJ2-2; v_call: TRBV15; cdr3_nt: TGTGCCACCAGGACTAGCGGGTCGGGGGAGCTGTTTTTT; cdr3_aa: CATRTSGSGELFF
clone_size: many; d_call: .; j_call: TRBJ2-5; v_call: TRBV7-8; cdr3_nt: TGTGCCAGCAGCTTAGTTTTGGAGACCCAGTACTTC; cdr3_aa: CASSLVLETQYF
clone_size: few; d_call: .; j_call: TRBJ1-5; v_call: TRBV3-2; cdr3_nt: TGTGCCAGCAGCCAACCCCCCGGGACAGGGGTGGGGCAGCCCCAGCATTTT; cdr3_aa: CASSQPPGTGVGQPQHF
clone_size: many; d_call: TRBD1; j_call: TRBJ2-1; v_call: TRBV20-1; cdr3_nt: TGCAGTGCTGGGGGACAGACAAGCTCCTACAATGAGCAGTTCTTC; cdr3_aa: CSAGGQTSSYNEQFF
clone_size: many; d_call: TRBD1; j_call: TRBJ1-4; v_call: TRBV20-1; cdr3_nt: TGCAGTGCTATAAAGACAGGGCCTATTAATGAAAAACTGTTTTTT; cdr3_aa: CSAIKTGPINEKLFF
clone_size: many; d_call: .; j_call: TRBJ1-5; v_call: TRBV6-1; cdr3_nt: TGTGCCAGCAGATCACGGGGTAGTAGCAATCAGCCCCAGCATTTT; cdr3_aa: CASRSRGSSNQPQHF
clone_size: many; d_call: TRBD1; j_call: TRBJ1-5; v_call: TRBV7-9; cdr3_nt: TGTGCCAGCAGCTCCGACAGGGGGCGGCAGCCCCAGCATTTT; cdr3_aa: CASSSDRGRQPQHF
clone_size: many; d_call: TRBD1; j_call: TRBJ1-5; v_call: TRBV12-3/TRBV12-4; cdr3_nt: TGTGCCAGCAGTAACAGGGGAAGCAATCAGCCCCAGCATTTT; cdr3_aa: CASSNRGSNQPQHF
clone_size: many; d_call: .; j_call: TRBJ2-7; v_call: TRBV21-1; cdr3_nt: TGTGCCAGCAGCACCCGAGGGGCCCTCTTCTACGAGCAGTACTTC; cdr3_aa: CASSTRGALFYEQYF
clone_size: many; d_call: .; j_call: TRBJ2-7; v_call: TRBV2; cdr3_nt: TGTGCCAGCAGTGATCAGTACGAGCAGTACTTC; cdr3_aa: CASSDQYEQYF
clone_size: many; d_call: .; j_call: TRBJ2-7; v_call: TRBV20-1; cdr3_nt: TGCAGTGCTGCAAGGCAGGGACTTTGGGGGGCCGCGGATACTTACGAGCAGTACTTC; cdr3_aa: CSAARQGLWGAADTYEQYF
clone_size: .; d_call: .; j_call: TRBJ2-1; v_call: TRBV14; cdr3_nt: TGTGCCAGCAGCCAATGGTGGGGGGACAATGAGCAGTTCTTC; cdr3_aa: CASSQWWGDNEQFF
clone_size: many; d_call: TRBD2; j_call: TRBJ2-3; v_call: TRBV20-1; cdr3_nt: TGCAGTGCTAGGGTACCGGGACTAGCGGGAACAGATACGCAGTATTTT; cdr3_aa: CSARVPGLAGTDTQYF
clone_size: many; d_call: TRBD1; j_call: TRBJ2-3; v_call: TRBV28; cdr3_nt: TGTGCCAGCAGCTACCCACAGGGGCCAGATACGCAGTATTTT; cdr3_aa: CASSYPQGPDTQYF
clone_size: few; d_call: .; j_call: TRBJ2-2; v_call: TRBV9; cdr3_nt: TGTGCCAGCAGCGCGGACAGTTTTCCCACCGGGGAGCTGTTTTTT; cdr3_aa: CASSADSFPTGELFF
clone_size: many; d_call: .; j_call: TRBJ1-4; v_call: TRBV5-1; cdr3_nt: TGCGCCAGCAGCAATTCCGGGACGAAGGATGAAAAACTGTTTTTT; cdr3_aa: CASSNSGTKDEKLFF
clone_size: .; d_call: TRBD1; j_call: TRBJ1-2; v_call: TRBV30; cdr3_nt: TGTGCCTGGGACACCGGGACAGGGAACGGCTACACCTTC; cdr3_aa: CAWDTGTGNGYTF
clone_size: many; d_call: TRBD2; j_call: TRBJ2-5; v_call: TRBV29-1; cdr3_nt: TGCAGCTCCTCCGGACTAGCGGGGGGGCTTACCCGAGTCCAAGAGACCCAGTACTTC; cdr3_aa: CSSSGLAGGLTRVQETQYF
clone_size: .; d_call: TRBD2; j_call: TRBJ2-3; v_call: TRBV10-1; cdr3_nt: TGCGCCAGCAGTGAGGCCATGGGCTGCGGGGGGGCCTCCGACACAGATACGCAGTATTTT; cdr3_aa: CASSEAMGCGGASDTDTQYF
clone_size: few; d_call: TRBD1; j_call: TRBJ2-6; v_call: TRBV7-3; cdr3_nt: TGTGCCAGCAGCTTAAGATCCAGGACAGGGACTTCTGGGGCCAACGTCCTGACTTTC; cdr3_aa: CASSLRSRTGTSGANVLTF
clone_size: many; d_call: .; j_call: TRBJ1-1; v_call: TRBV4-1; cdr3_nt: TGCGCCAGCAGCATACAGGGTTTGGACACTGAAGCTTTCTTT; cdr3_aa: CASSIQGLDTEAFF
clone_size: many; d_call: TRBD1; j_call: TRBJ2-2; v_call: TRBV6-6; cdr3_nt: TGTGCCAGCAAAACAGGGGACGCCGGGGAGCTGTTTTTT; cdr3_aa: CASKTGDAGELFF
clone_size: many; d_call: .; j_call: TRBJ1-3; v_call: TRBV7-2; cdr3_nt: TGTGCCAGCAGCCCTTCCCGGTCTGGAAACACCATATATTTT; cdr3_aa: CASSPSRSGNTIYF
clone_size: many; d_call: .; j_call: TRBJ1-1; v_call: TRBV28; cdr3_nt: TGTGCCAGCAGTGTCCTGTCGGGGAACACTGAAGCTTTCTTT; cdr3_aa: CASSVLSGNTEAFF
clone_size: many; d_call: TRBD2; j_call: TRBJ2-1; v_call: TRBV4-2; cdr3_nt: TGTGCCAGCAGCCTTACTAGCGGGTCCCACAATGAGCAGTTCTTC; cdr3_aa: CASSLTSGSHNEQFF
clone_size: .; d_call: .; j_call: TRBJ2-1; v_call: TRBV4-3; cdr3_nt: TGCGCCAGCAGCCAAGGACCCCAGGGAACACACAATGAGCAGTTCTTC; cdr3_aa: CASSQGPQGTHNEQFF
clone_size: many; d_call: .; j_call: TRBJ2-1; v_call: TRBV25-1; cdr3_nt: TGTGCCAGCAGTGAAAGCAGGAATGAGCAGTTCTTC; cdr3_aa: CASSESRNEQFF
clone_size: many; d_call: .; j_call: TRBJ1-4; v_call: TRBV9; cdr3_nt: TGTGCCAGCAGCGTAGAGGGCGGAGGAACTAATGAAAAACTGTTTTTT; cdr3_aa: CASSVEGGGTNEKLFF
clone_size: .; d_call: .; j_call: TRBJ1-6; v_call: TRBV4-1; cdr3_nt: TGCGCCAGCAGCCAAGAAGGGGACCCACCCCTCCACTTT; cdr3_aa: CASSQEGDPPLHF
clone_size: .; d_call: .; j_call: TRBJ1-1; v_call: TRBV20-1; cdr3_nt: TGCAGTGCTAGAGATCGGGGCACTGAAGCTTTCTTT; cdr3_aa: CSARDRGTEAFF
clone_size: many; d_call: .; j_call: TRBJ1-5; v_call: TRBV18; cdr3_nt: TGTGCCAGCTCACCGAGTGAATACAATCAGCCCCAGCATTTT; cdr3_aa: CASSPSEYNQPQHF
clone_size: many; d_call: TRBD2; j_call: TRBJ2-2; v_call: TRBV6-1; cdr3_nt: TGTGCCAGCAGTATACTAGCGGGGGGAACCTTGGCGAACACCGGGGAGCTGTTTTTT; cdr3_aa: CASSILAGGTLANTGELFF
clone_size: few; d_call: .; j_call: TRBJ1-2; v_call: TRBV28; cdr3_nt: TGTGCCAGCAGCCAGGATGGTCTTGGCTACACCTTC; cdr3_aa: CASSQDGLGYTF
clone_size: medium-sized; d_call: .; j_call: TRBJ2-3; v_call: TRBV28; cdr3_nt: TGTGCCAGCAGTTTACCATTTGGCCAGGGAAGAGATACGCAGTATTTT; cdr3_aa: CASSLPFGQGRDTQYF
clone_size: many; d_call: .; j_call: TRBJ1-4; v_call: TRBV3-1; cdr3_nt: TGTGCCAGCAGCCCGGCCCTTCGGGATGAAAAACTGTTTTTT; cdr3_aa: CASSPALRDEKLFF
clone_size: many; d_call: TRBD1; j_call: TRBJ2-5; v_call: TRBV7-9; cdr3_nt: TGTGCCAGCAGCTCCGGACAGGGATTGGCGACCCAGTACTTC; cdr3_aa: CASSSGQGLATQYF
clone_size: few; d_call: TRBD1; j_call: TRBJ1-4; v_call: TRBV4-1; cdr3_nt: TGCGCCAGCAGCCAAAGTACTGACAGGGGAAAACTGTTTTTT; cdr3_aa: CASSQSTDRGKLFF
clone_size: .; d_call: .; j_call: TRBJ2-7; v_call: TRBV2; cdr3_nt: TGTGCCAGCAGTGAAGTCCGCGGGGAAGACTACGAGCAGTACTTC; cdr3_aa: CASSEVRGEDYEQYF
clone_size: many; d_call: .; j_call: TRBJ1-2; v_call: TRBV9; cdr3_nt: TGTGCCAGCAGCGTGGGGAGGGGCCAGACCTATGGCTACACCTTC; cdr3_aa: CASSVGRGQTYGYTF
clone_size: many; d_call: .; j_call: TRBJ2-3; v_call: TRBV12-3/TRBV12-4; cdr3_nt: TGTGCCAGCAGTTTAAGGGGGAGGCGGTGGACAGATACGCAGTATTTT; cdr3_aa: CASSLRGRRWTDTQYF
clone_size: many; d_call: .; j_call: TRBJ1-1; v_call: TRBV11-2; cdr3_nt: TGTGCCAGCAGGCAGTTCGACACTGAAGCTTTCTTT; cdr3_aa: CASRQFDTEAFF
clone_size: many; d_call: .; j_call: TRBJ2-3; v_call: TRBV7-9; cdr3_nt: TGTGCCAGCAGCCACCTCACGGATAGCACAGATACGCAGTATTTT; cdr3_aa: CASSHLTDSTDTQYF
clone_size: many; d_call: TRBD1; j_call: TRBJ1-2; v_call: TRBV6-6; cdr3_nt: TGTGCCAGCAACGCACAGGGGGCTGGCGGCTACACCTTC; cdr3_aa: CASNAQGAGGYTF
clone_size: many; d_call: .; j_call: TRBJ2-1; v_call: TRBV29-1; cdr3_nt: TGCAGCGTTGAAGACAAGCGGGCCAATGAGCAGTTCTTC; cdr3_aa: CSVEDKRANEQFF
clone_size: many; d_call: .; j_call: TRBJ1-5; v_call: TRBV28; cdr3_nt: TGTGCCAGCAGTTTCCGATCCGGAGCAAATCAGCCCCAGCATTTT; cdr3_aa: CASSFRSGANQPQHF
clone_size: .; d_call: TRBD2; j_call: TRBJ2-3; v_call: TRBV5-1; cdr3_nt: TGCGCCAGCAGAAGGCTAGCGGGGGCCACAGATACGCAGTATTTT; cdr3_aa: CASRRLAGATDTQYF
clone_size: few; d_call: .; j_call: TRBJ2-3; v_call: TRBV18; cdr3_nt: TGTGCCAGCTCACCACCTGGGCACAGCACAGATACGCAGTATTTT; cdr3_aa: CASSPPGHSTDTQYF
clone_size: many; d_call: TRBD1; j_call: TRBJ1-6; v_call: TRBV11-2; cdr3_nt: TGTGCCAGCAGCTTAGATCAGGGGGTACCAAATTCACCCCTCCACTTT; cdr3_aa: CASSLDQGVPNSPLHF
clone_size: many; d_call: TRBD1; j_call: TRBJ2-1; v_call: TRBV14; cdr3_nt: TGTGCCAGCAGCCAACTGCGGGACAGGCCCTTTTCGGAGCAGTTCTTC; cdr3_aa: CASSQLRDRPFSEQFF
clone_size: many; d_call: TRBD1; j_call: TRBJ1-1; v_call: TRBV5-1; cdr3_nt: TGCGCCAGCAGTAGGACAGGGGGCCCTGAAGCTTTCTTT; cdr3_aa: CASSRTGGPEAFF